One and the same sample provided the 14 T cell receptor beta chains below, sequenced in a study of shared clonotypes between healthy human individuals. Produced via immunoSEQ multiplex PCR; TCRdb's table is partial and in-frame only. The sample has about 2.4 million clones, more than 85% seen once. Sequenced input: naive CD4+ T cells from PBMCs. Subset here: CD45RA+ positively selected. The source is a man younger than 35 in good health. Some clones in this sample may be carry-over from other donors' samples.

This chain links TRBV18 with TRBJ2-7; unclear D gene. Germline CDR1 KGHSH, CDR2 LQKENI. Trimming stripped 6 bases from V and 0 bases from J, with 21 bases between. This CDR3 is built from 17 residues. CDR3 amino acids: CASSLVPGIRNSYEQYF. The CDR3 bases are TGTGCCAGCTCCCTGGTCCCCGGAATCCGAAACTCCTACGAGCAGTACTTC.

The count of this clone is one. V and J are TRBV7-3 and TRBJ2-2; 7 positions match TRBD1. The germline CDR1 and CDR2 sequences are SGHTA and FQGTGA. The CDR3 covers 14 residues. After removal of 4 bases from V and 6 bases from J, the junction contained 5 bases not matched to a gene. The CDR3 loop is CASSSGTAPGELFF. CDR3 DNA: TGTGCCAGCAGCTCCGGGACAGCTCCCGGGGAGCTGTTTTTT.

The V and J genes are TRBV28 and TRBJ2-7; 8 nucleotides align to TRBD2. The trim removed 6 bases at V and 3 bases at J, leaving 10 bases unmatched. Germline lookup yields CDR1 MDHEN and CDR2 SYDVKM. The CDR3 totals 15 residues. The CDR3 DNA reads as TGTGCCAGCAGCCCCTCTGGGACTAGATTCTACGAGCAGTACTTC. Amino acid sequence: CASSPSGTRFYEQYF.

This chain connects TRBV10-3 to TRBJ1-5; possibly TRBD1 for D (6 bases). This CDR3 contains 14 residues. With 5 bases removed from V and 3 bases from J, the gap between germline ends came to 11 bases. Germline V gives CDR1 ENHRY, CDR2 SYGVKD. The CDR3 DNA follows: TGTGCCATCAGTCGGGACATTGTCAATCAGCCCCAGCATTTT. It specifies CAISRDIVNQPQHF.

J is TRBJ2-3 and V is TRBV10-3; 7 nucleotides agree with TRBD2. The junction had 6 bases not matched to a gene; V was cut back by 6 bases and J by 3 bases. The CDR3 length is 14 residues. CDR1 is ENHRY and CDR2 is SYGVKD in the germline V gene. The CDR3 protein is CAIRGAGGTDTQYF. In nucleotides, the CDR3 is TGTGCCATCAGAGGGGCCGGGGGGACAGATACGCAGTATTTT.

The chain combines TRBV7-9 with TRBJ2-2; no clear D gene. CDR3 length: 14 amino acids. Per germline, CDR1 SEHNR and CDR2 FQNEAQ (reference sequence). V lost 5 bases to trimming and J lost 5 bases, with 12 bases between them. The CDR3 loop reads CASSPKTGTGELFF. The DNA for the CDR3 is TGTGCCAGCAGCCCAAAGACCGGTACCGGGGAGCTGTTTTTT.

V and J are TRBV14 and TRBJ2-1; 7 bases fit TRBD2. The V gene's germline CDR1 is SGHDN and CDR2 FVKESK. Trimming removed 1 base from V and 2 bases from J; junction bases left unmatched: 5. This CDR3 spans 16 amino acids. This CDR3 reads CASSQGRGVTYNEQFF. The CDR3 DNA reads TGTGCCAGCAGCCAAGGCCGGGGGGTCACCTACAATGAGCAGTTCTTC. Complete variable domain (other parts from reference TRBV14 and TRBJ2-1): EAGVTQFPSHSVIEKGQTVTLRCDPISGHDNLYWYRRVMGKEIKFLLHFVKESKQDESGMPNNRFLAERTGGTYSTLKVQPAELEDSGVYFCASSQGRGVTYNEQFFGPGTRLTVL.

This chain joins TRBV7-3 and TRBJ2-1; D gene unclear. The length of the CDR3 is 15 residues. Trimming shortened V by 5 bases and J by 4 bases, and 15 bases separated the two germline ends. The germline CDR1 and CDR2 sequences are SGHTA and FQGTGA. CDR3 protein: CASSQRLGPYNEQFF. The CDR3 nucleotides read TGTGCCAGCAGCCAGAGGCTAGGTCCTTACAATGAGCAGTTCTTC.

The chain links TRBV5-6 to TRBJ2-1; 7 bases are shared with TRBD2. The J segment lost 6 bases and the V segment lost 6 bases, leaving 9 bases of the junction unmatched. From germline, CDR1 is SGHDT and CDR2 YYEEEE. The CDR3 totals 14 residues. The chain's CDR3 is CASIRGRSTNEQFF. DNA for the CDR3: TGTGCCAGCATTCGCGGGAGATCAACCAATGAGCAGTTCTTC.

This chain uses TRBV5-1 with TRBJ2-7, with 7 bases that match TRBD2. From germline, CDR1 is SGHRS and CDR2 YFSETQ. This CDR3 is 12 amino acids long. With 0 bases clipped from V and 9 bases from J, the junction kept 3 bases outside the gene matches. The CDR3 DNA reads as TGCGCCAGCAGCTTGGAGAGCGGGGCGCAGTACTTC. This sequence encodes CASSLESGAQYF. The variable domain in full, completed from reference TRBV5-1 and TRBJ2-7, reads KAGVTQTPRYLIKTRGQQVTLSCSPISGHRSVSWYQQTPGQGLQFLFEYFSETQRNKGNFPGRFSGRQFSNSRSEMNVSTLELGDSALYLCASSLESGAQYFGPGTRLTVT.

The chain uses TRBV30 and TRBJ1-2, with D possibly being TRBD1 (5 bases). Germline values: CDR1 GTSNPN, CDR2 SVGIG (reference sequence). The CDR3 is 13 amino acids. V lost 2 bases and J lost 2, with 9 bases in between. The CDR3 region is CAWSMGGNYGYTF. The CDR3 DNA sequence: TGTGCCTGGAGTATGGGGGGGAACTATGGCTACACCTTC.

The chain joins TRBV7-3 to TRBJ2-3, with 8 bases matching TRBD2. Germline V gene sequence: CDR1 SGHTA, CDR2 FQGTGA. CDR3 length: 17 amino acids. V lost 1 base to trimming and J lost 1 base; unmatched junction nucleotides: 7. The CDR3 reads CASSLIPAGAGTDTQYF. CDR3 nucleotides: TGTGCCAGCAGCTTAATCCCAGCGGGAGCCGGCACAGATACGCAGTATTTT.

The V gene is TRBV7-2, the J gene TRBJ2-5; D is possibly TRBD1 or TRBD2 (5 bases each). This CDR3 has 14 amino acids. Germline assignment: CDR1 SGHTA and CDR2 FQGNSA. Trimming removed 5 bases at V and 7 bases at J, with 17 bases between. CDR3 bases: TGTGCCAGCAGCGCCCGGACTGGCCAGGGGACCCAGTACTTC. This encodes CASSARTGQGTQYF.

This chain connects TRBV29-1 to TRBJ2-5; the D call may be TRBD1 or TRBD2 (5 bases each). There are 12 residues in the CDR3. Trimming stripped 5 bases from V and 4 bases from J, with 11 bases between. In germline, CDR1 is SQVTM, CDR2 ANQGSEA. The CDR3 reads CSVLTGRETQYF. CDR3 in DNA: TGCAGCGTTCTTACGGGACGAGAGACCCAGTACTTC.